Listed below are T cell receptor beta chains from one sample, sequenced in a study of T cell responses to AZD1222 COVID-19 vaccine. Sequenced by immunoSEQ multiplex PCR; TCRdb stores in-frame clones only, minus some. The sample lists approximately 200,000 clones; around 86% were seen once. The source was peripheral blood, collected on day 0 of MenACWY control vaccination. The receptors come from an adult in good health. CDR3s include the opening cysteine and the closing phenylalanine or tryptophan.

j_call v_call cdr3_aa
TRBJ1-6 TRBV30 CAWSPIGRPAGSYNSPLHF
TRBJ2-5 TRBV4-3 CASSHGGQGETQYF
TRBJ2-5 TRBV10-3 CAISDGAGETQYF
TRBJ2-5 TRBV7-3 CASSLLPKGAQETQYF
TRBJ1-2 TRBV27 CASSATGFYGYTF
TRBJ1-4 TRBV19 CASSPDGDEKLFF
TRBJ2-3 TRBV18 CASSKRTSETGSADTQYF
TRBJ2-5 TRBV7-9 CASSQDYPTQTQYF
TRBJ1-2 TRBV5-1 CASRSDRDYGYTF
TRBJ1-6 TRBV28 CASSDRGILISPLHF
TRBJ1-4 TRBV28 CASSFGELGTTNEKLFF
TRBJ2-1 TRBV28 CATGEGSSGRDNEQFF
TRBJ2-3 TRBV3-1/TRBV3-2 CASSQTGLAITDTQYF
TRBJ2-7 TRBV11-3 CASSPGGDGSYEQYF
TRBJ2-7 TRBV5-1 CASSALTGTDHEQYF
TRBJ2-7 TRBV6-4 CASSAELAGGYEQYF
TRBJ1-2 TRBV18 CASSPPGRDGYTF
TRBJ1-6 TRBV25-1 CASSGPGALSYNSPLHF
TRBJ2-5 TRBV2 CASSEEGQETQYF
TRBJ2-7 TRBV28 CASSAGDSYEQYF
TRBJ1-5 TRBV30 CAWSVSPLGNQPQHF
TRBJ2-7 TRBV6-5 CASRGRQASYEQYF
TRBJ2-3 TRBV7-3 CASSFTLQEVDTQYF
TRBJ2-7 TRBV5-1 CASSLTGGLHEQYF
TRBJ2-7 TRBV9 CASSARYGSYEQYF
TRBJ1-6 TRBV7-8 CASSLLVGSPLHF
TRBJ2-5 TRBV18 CASSPGVQETQYF
TRBJ1-2 TRBV19 CASSYRDFGYTF
TRBJ2-2 TRBV10-3 CAIRDKTGLANTGELFF
TRBJ2-7 TRBV11-2 CASSSVGTVSYEQYF
TRBJ1-1 TRBV29-1 CSVDAGGFTEAFF
TRBJ2-1 TRBV9 CASSVASNNEQFF
TRBJ1-1 TRBV3-1/TRBV3-2 CASSQVTAVPEAFF
TRBJ1-2 TRBV6-4 CASSETGGNYGYTF
TRBJ2-3 TRBV2 CASSRDRGTTDTQYF
TRBJ2-7 TRBV7-9 CASSLGGTDPYEQYF
TRBJ2-3 TRBV2 CASSVSLGAGTDTQYF
TRBJ1-5 TRBV14 CASSKGQHQPQHF
TRBJ2-3 TRBV11-2 CASTEVATTDTQYF
TRBJ2-1 TRBV6-1 CASSEATGLAGSSEQFF
TRBJ2-1 TRBV28 CANFNRVSSYNEQFF
TRBJ1-2 TRBV7-9 CASSDSGPSGYTF
TRBJ2-5 TRBV29-1 CSVRGGPRAYQETQYF
TRBJ1-6 TRBV11-2 CASSLDRGYSPLHF
TRBJ2-7 TRBV30 CAWKPGRRGYEQYF
TRBJ2-2 TRBV28 CASSSPPVGRANTGELFF
TRBJ1-6 TRBV3-1/TRBV3-2 CASSQRDVNSPLHF
TRBJ1-4 TRBV7-2 CASSPQQGNQGKLFF